Below, 10 T cell receptor beta chains from the same sample are listed, as sequenced in a study of T cell repertoires in cytomegalovirus infection. TCRdb re-derived calls from the reads in MiXCR, one entry per CDR3 protein. The sample records about 230,000 distinct CDR3 sequences, 22% being singletons. Sequenced material: CD8+ T cells from PBMCs. Receptors were obtained from a human donor in good health (CMV status not recorded). Some clones in this sample may be carry-over from other donors' samples.

This clonotype was recorded a few times. The rearrangement joins TRBV20-1 to TRBJ2-7; D possibly corresponds to TRBD1 (6 bases). V was cut by 2 bases and J by 3 bases, with 14 bases left in between. The CDR3 length is 14 residues. Per germline, CDR1 DFQATT and CDR2 SNEGSKA (reference sequence). Here the CDR3 reads CSARSQQGNYEQYF. The CDR3, as DNA: TGCAGTGCTAGATCTCAACAGGGCAACTACGAGCAGTACTTC.

J is TRBJ2-7 and V is TRBV20-1; 7 bases fit TRBD1. Trimming took 6 bases from V and 0 from J; bases not matched to a gene: 5. The CDR3 is 13 amino acids. CDR1 and CDR2 (germline): DFQATT, SNEGSKA (reference sequence). The CDR3 loop is CSARGQFSYEQYF. As DNA, the CDR3 is TGCAGTGCCAGGGGACAGTTCTCCTACGAGCAGTACTTC.

The V and J genes are TRBV7-8 and TRBJ2-3, with D maybe TRBD1 (6 bases). The V gene lost 5 bases and the J gene lost 5 bases, with 14 bases spanning the gap. Germline values: CDR1 SGHVS, CDR2 FQNEAQ. The CDR3 consists of 14 residues. The CDR3 coding sequence is TGTGCCAGCAGCACGCGACAGGTCGGAGATACGCAGTATTTT. This translates into CASSTRQVGDTQYF. Using reference TRBV7-8 and TRBJ2-3 for the parts outside the CDR3, the full variable domain is GAGVSQSPRYKVAKRGQDVALRCDPISGHVSLFWYQQALGQGPEFLTYFQNEAQLDKSGLPSDRFFAERPEGSVSTLKIQRTQQEDSAVYLCASSTRQVGDTQYFGPGTRLTVL.

This clonotype showed up just a few times. The chain joins TRBV7-8 to TRBJ1-2, with 9 bases that match TRBD1. With V trimmed by 0 bases and J by 4 bases, 3 bases remained unmatched. The germline V gene encodes CDR1 SGHVS and CDR2 FQNEAQ. The CDR3 length is 15 residues. CDR3 sequence: CASSLAGQGLYGYTF. As DNA, the CDR3 is TGTGCCAGCAGCTTAGCTGGACAGGGGCTCTATGGCTACACCTTC. Complete variable domain (other parts from reference TRBV7-8 and TRBJ1-2): GAGVSQSPRYKVAKRGQDVALRCDPISGHVSLFWYQQALGQGPEFLTYFQNEAQLDKSGLPSDRFFAERPEGSVSTLKIQRTQQEDSAVYLCASSLAGQGLYGYTFGSGTRLTVV.

The CDR3 DNA reads as TGTGCCAGCAGTTTATTTTCCGAGACCCAGTACTTC. It encodes CASSLFSETQYF. The V and J genes are TRBV12-3 or TRBV12-4 and TRBJ2-5; D gene ambiguous. The CDR3 is 12 amino acids. Trimming left V 2 bases short and J 5 bases short, with 6 bases between.

This clonotype was counted at least ten times. This sequence joins TRBV7-2 and TRBJ1-1; the D gene is possibly TRBD1 (5 bases). Trimming removed 0 bases at V and 0 bases at J, with 14 bases between. Looked up from germline, CDR1 is SGHTA and CDR2 is FQGNSA. The CDR3 length is 17 residues. Here the CDR3 reads CASSLALGLFMNTEAFF. For the CDR3, the DNA is TGTGCCAGCAGCTTAGCGCTGGGGCTCTTTATGAACACTGAAGCTTTCTTT.

The rearrangement uses TRBV2 and TRBJ2-7; 10 bases line up with TRBD1. V was pared by 8 bases and J by 2 bases, with 9 bases of the junction left unmatched. The CDR3 has 15 residues. CDR1 is SNHLY and CDR2 is FYNNEI in the germline V gene. Here the CDR3 DNA reads TGTGCCAGCCAAATCACCGGGACAGGGGCCTACGAGCAGTACTTC. As protein: CASQITGTGAYEQYF. Combining the CDR3 with reference TRBV2 and TRBJ2-7 gives the whole variable domain EPEVTQTPSHQVTQMGQEVILRCVPISNHLYFYWYRQILGQKVEFLVSFYNNEISEKSEIFDDQFSVERPDGSNFTLKIRSTKLEDSAMYFCASQITGTGAYEQYFGPGTRLTVT.

The chain carries TRBV12-3 or TRBV12-4 and TRBJ1-6; 9 nucleotides match TRBD1. This CDR3 has 15 residues. The trim removed 6 bases at V and 9 bases at J, leaving 9 bases unmatched. The CDR3 reads CASSPGTGCCSPLHF. The CDR3 DNA follows: TGTGCCAGCAGCCCCGGGACAGGGTGTTGTTCACCCCTCCACTTT.

This chain connects TRBV14 to TRBJ1-1, with D perhaps matching TRBD1 (5 bases). V was trimmed by 1 base and J by 5 bases, leaving 11 bases between them. This CDR3 comprises 14 residues. Per germline, CDR1 SGHDN and CDR2 FVKESK. CDR3 amino acids: CASSQGVGGTEAFF. The DNA of the CDR3 is TGTGCCAGCAGCCAAGGGGTTGGGGGGACTGAAGCTTTCTTT.

The chain links TRBV6-2 or TRBV6-3 to TRBJ2-7, with D perhaps being TRBD1 or TRBD2 (6 bases each). Trimming took 3 bases from V and 2 from J, leaving 11 bases between them. Per the germline V gene, CDR1 is MNHEY and CDR2 is SVGEGT. CDR3 length: 14 residues. CDR3 loop: CASSYGGGTYEQYF. The CDR3 DNA reads TGTGCCAGCAGTTATGGAGGGGGGACCTACGAGCAGTACTTC.